This T cell receptor beta chain emerged from a study of CXCR3-negative and CXCR3-positive naive CD8 T cells. The method, 5' RACE with UMI labels, was used to prepare the TRB cDNA libraries. With the 5' RACE reads reprocessed, TCRdb shows one record per CDR3 protein and no DNA. Recorded here are about 86,000 distinct CDR3 sequences; the top ten clones represent roughly 0.89%. Study-wide results and caveats: CXCR3-expressing naive cells carried TRB CDR3s more hydrophobic than those of CXCR3-negative naive cells. Comparison of naive CXCR3-negative and CXCR3-positive cells revealed similar TRBV-TRBJ usage, while memory cells differed.

Notes on this clonotype: Its antigen is unidentified.

CDR3 length: 12 residues. Germline V gene sequence: CDR1 SGHKS, CDR2 YYEKEE (reference sequence). The specimen was naive CXCR3+ CD8+ T cells from blood. As for subset: CD45RO-CCR7+CD27+CD95- naive CD8+ T cells expressing CXCR3 (TNR3+). The source is a human donor in good health. Some clones in this sample may be carry-over from other donors' samples. V gene TRBV5-5 combines with J gene TRBJ2-5. The CDR3 loop is CASSLEVETQYF.